The 13 T cell receptor beta chains in this list originate from one sample, sequenced in a study of blood T cell repertoires in COVID-19. Assay used: immunoSEQ multiplex PCR; TCRdb lists only in-frame clones, some missing. The profile covers about 180,000 clones, with 85% to 90% appearing a single time and around 12% taken by the ten largest. The material sequenced was peripheral blood. Source of these receptors: a woman aged 70-85 years with COVID-19, enrolled during active disease.

This clone appeared once. J is TRBJ2-7 and V is TRBV12-3 or TRBV12-4; a weak D match, TRBD2 (6 bases). This CDR3 region has 13 residues. V gave up 3 bases and J gave up 3 bases, with 9 bases separating them. CDR3 in DNA: TGTGCCAGCAGTTTGGGACTCAACTACGAGCAGTACTTC. This codes for CASSLGLNYEQYF.

This clone was seen only a few times. This chain uses TRBV6-5 with TRBJ2-7; TRBD2 might be the D (5 bases). Between the trimmed V and J ends, which lost 7 bases and 2 bases, there was a span of 9 bases. The length of the CDR3 is 12 residues. Germline assignment: CDR1 MNHEY and CDR2 SVGAGI. The CDR3 nucleotides read TGTGCCAGCACCGGAGGCACCTACGAGCAGTACTTC. This gives the protein CASTGGTYEQYF.

The rearrangement uses TRBV7-9 and TRBJ2-1; 8 nucleotides match TRBD1. V was pared by 4 bases and J by 5 bases, with 1 base of the junction left unmatched. Germline values: CDR1 SEHNR, CDR2 FQNEAQ (reference sequence). The CDR3 consists of 13 residues. CDR3 sequence reads: CASSWTGHNEQFF. In DNA form, the CDR3 reads TGTGCCAGCAGCTGGACAGGGCACAATGAGCAGTTCTTC.

The rearrangement links TRBV30 to TRBJ2-2, with 16 bases aligning to TRBD2. The germline V gene has CDR1 GTSNPN and CDR2 SVGIG (reference sequence). The CDR3 extends over 15 amino acids. V lost 5 bases, J lost 6 bases, and 3 bases stayed unmatched. CDR3 sequence: CAWGTSGRDPGELFF. The CDR3 DNA is TGTGCCTGGGGGACTAGCGGGAGGGATCCCGGGGAGCTGTTTTTT.

The gene calls are TRBV3-1 (or the pseudogene TRBV3-2) and TRBJ2-1; tentatively, D is TRBD2 (7 bases). CDR3 length equals 15 residues. The germline V and J ends were trimmed by 4 bases and 5 bases, with 15 bases remaining between them. Germline V CDR1 and CDR2: LGHDT, YNNKEL (reference sequence). For the CDR3, the DNA is TGTGCCAGCAGCCCGACCGGGGGGCAGAACAATGAGCAGTTCTTC. It encodes CASSPTGGQNNEQFF.

Ten or more counts support this clone. The chain recombines TRBV5-1 with TRBJ2-7; a weak D match, TRBD1 (6 bases). The CDR3 is 12 amino acids. Germline values: CDR1 SGHRS, CDR2 YFSETQ. V shed 2 bases and J shed 6 bases, with 9 bases lying between them. CDR3 region: CASSFTGSEQYF. As DNA, the CDR3 is TGCGCCAGCAGCTTTACAGGGTCCGAGCAGTACTTC.

The chain joins TRBV7-9 to TRBJ2-1, with D possibly being TRBD2 (6 bases). Per germline, CDR1 SEHNR and CDR2 FQNEAQ (reference sequence). Deletions cut 6 bases from V and 2 bases from J, with 11 bases between. The CDR3 spans 14 residues. The CDR3 region has the DNA TGTGCCAGCAGTTCGGGAGACCCCTACAATGAGCAGTTCTTC. Its translation: CASSSGDPYNEQFF.

The J gene is TRBJ2-1, the V gene TRBV7-3; TRBD2 is a possible D gene (5 bases). V dropped 5 bases and J dropped 8 bases, with 10 bases sitting between them. CDR1 is SGHTA and CDR2 is FQGTGA in the germline V gene. There are 12 residues in the CDR3. CDR3 sequence: CASSLSGDEQFF. In DNA, the CDR3 is TGTGCCAGCAGCCTCTCCGGGGATGAGCAGTTCTTC.

The rearrangement joins TRBV7-8 to TRBJ1-1, with TRBD1 identical over 7 bases. The CDR3 loop spans 15 amino acids. CDR1 and CDR2 (germline): SGHVS, FQNEAQ. V shed 3 bases and J 0 bases; nucleotides not matched to a gene: 4. CDR3 loop: CASSLGTVMNTEAFF. CDR3 bases: TGTGCCAGCAGCTTGGGGACAGTGATGAACACTGAAGCTTTCTTT.

This clone was seen just once. The chain couples TRBV20-1 to TRBJ2-7; D might be TRBD1 (6 bases). The CDR3 has 13 residues. The V end was cut by 3 bases, the J end by 3 bases, with 12 bases between. Germline V gene lookup returns CDR1 DFQATT and CDR2 SNEGSKA (reference sequence). Here the CDR3 reads CSASRQGNYEQYF. DNA for the CDR3: TGCAGTGCTAGTCGGCAGGGGAACTACGAGCAGTACTTC.

The chain recombines TRBV6-5 with TRBJ2-1, with 9 bases that match TRBD1. J gave up 5 bases and V 7 bases, and 9 bases lay outside the gene matches. CDR1 is MNHEY and CDR2 is SVGAGI in the germline V gene. The length of the CDR3 is 15 residues. CDR3 DNA: TGTGCCAGCACCAGAACAGGGGGCAGACACAATGAGCAGTTCTTC. Translation gives CASTRTGGRHNEQFF.

V usage is TRBV29-1 and J usage is TRBJ2-3, with 9 bases identical to TRBD1. This CDR3 has 13 amino acids. Germline V lookup: CDR1 SQVTM, CDR2 ANQGSEA. V trimming: 4 bases; J trimming: 4 bases; junction bases outside the gene matches: 3. Here the CDR3 reads CSVGTGEADTQYF. In nucleotides, the CDR3 is TGCAGCGTTGGGACAGGGGAGGCAGATACGCAGTATTTT.

This clone occurred a few times. The chain links TRBV18 to TRBJ2-7; D gene ambiguous. Looked up from germline, CDR1 is KGHSH and CDR2 is LQKENI. CDR3 length: 14 amino acids. V lost 1 base and J lost 3, with 10 bases in between. CDR3 DNA sequence: TGTGCCAGCTCACCACGAATAGATCACTACGAGCAGTACTTC. This sequence encodes CASSPRIDHYEQYF.